These 15 T cell receptor beta chains originate from one sample sequenced in a study of blood T cells in healthy people across ages. The second PCR ran roughly 7 to 11 cycles with a sample-barcoded 5' primer and J-beta primers. TCRdb re-derived calls from the 5' RACE reads in MiXCR, one entry per CDR3 protein. The sample has approximately 690,000 distinct CDR3 sequences; 40% to 50% are singletons. The source material was blood. Receptors originate from a man older than 75 in good health.

This chain connects TRBV7-2 to TRBJ2-7; D is unresolved. CDR1 is SGHTA, CDR2 FQGNSA, per germline. This CDR3 is 14 amino acids long. Trimming cost V 3 bases and J 7 bases, with 16 bases left between them. CDR3 protein: CASSFSWSFSEQYF. The DNA of the CDR3 is TGTGCCAGCAGCTTCTCGTGGTCCTTTTCAGAGCAGTACTTC.

This chain joins TRBV20-1 and TRBJ2-4, with no clear D. The DNA end is a closer match to TRBJ2-5, so the J assignment may be wrong. The CDR3 loop spans 14 amino acids. From germline, CDR1 is DFQATT and CDR2 SNEGSKA (reference sequence). The CDR3: CSAYPQPGRETQYF. The CDR3 nucleotides are TGCAGTGCATACCCTCAGCCCGGGCGGGAGACCCAGTACTTC.

This clonotype was seen a single time. J is TRBJ2-1 and V is TRBV6-2 or TRBV6-3; a weak D match, TRBD2 (5 bases). The CDR3 spans 14 residues. Trimming cost V 6 bases and J 8 bases, with 17 bases left between them. Germline-derived CDR1 and CDR2 are MNHEY and SVGEGT. DNA for the CDR3: TGTGCCAGCAGAAGCCTCGGGTCTAGCTATGAGCAGTTCTTC. Protein sequence: CASRSLGSSYEQFF.

This chain joins TRBV7-9 and TRBJ1-2; 7 bases map to TRBD1. Losses at the gene ends were 5 bases for V and 4 bases for J; bases not matched to a gene: 16. The CDR3 has 17 amino acids. Germline-derived CDR1 and CDR2 are SEHNR and FQNEAQ (reference sequence). The CDR3 sequence is CASSPGAGGARSYGYTF. CDR3 sequence (DNA): TGTGCCAGCAGCCCCGGGGCAGGGGGAGCGAGAAGCTATGGCTACACCTTC.

Details on this clonotype: A junction boundary mismatches the germline segment, possibly from a read error. The rearrangement uses TRBV7-2 and TRBJ1-2; TRBD1 matches 11 bases. Germline CDR1 is SGHTA and CDR2 is FQGNSA. This CDR3 has 14 amino acids. CDR3 coding DNA: TGTGCCAGCAGCACGGGACAGGGGGAGTATGGCCACACCTTC. Encoded protein: CASSTGQGEYGHTF.

The rearrangement joins TRBV4-1 to TRBJ2-1; D not certain. The CDR3 spans 15 residues. CDR1 MGHRA and CDR2 YSYEKL come from the germline V gene. With 1 base removed from V and 10 bases from J, the gap between germline ends came to 17 bases. CDR3 loop: CASSQGVGSSYEQFF. In DNA form, the CDR3 reads TGCGCCAGCAGCCAAGGGGTAGGAAGCTCCTACGAGCAGTTCTTC.

The chain is built from TRBV6-5 and TRBJ2-1, with 13 bases fitting TRBD2. CDR3 size: 18 residues. Per the germline V gene, CDR1 is MNHEY and CDR2 is SVGAGI. Unmatched junction bases numbered 11, after V lost 2 bases and J lost 7 bases. The CDR3 nucleotides read TGTGCCAGCAGTTACCGTGCACCACTAGCGGGGGGGCCGAATGAGCAGTTCTTC. It yields the protein CASSYRAPLAGGPNEQFF.

The chain recombines TRBV27 with TRBJ2-1; 8 nucleotides align to TRBD1. J lost 2 bases, V lost 8 bases, and 11 bases had no gene match. Germline V CDR1 and CDR2: MNHEY, SMNVEV (reference sequence). The CDR3 is 16 amino acids. The chain's CDR3 is CASLPVGTGAYNEQFF. The CDR3 DNA sequence: TGTGCCAGCCTACCCGTCGGGACAGGAGCCTACAATGAGCAGTTCTTC.

V gene TRBV6-9 combines with J gene TRBJ1-6; weak D call: TRBD1 (6 bases). Trimming removed 5 bases at V and 0 bases at J, with 20 bases between. The CDR3 is made up of 19 amino acids. Germline V CDR1 and CDR2: MNHGY, SVAAGI. CDR3 sequence: CASSMGEGQPSSYNSPLHF. The CDR3 DNA reads TGTGCCAGCAGTATGGGTGAAGGACAGCCGAGCTCCTATAATTCACCCCTCCACTTT.

The chain has TRBV7-9 and TRBJ1-2; tentatively, D is TRBD1 (5 bases). V was shortened by 5 bases and J by 8 bases, with 21 bases between the two germline ends. CDR1 SEHNR and CDR2 FQNEAQ come from the germline V gene (reference sequence). This CDR3 has 15 amino acids. The CDR3 nucleotides read TGTGCCAGCAGCCCCTGGGGCGAGTCTGCGGAAGGCTACACCTTC. Encoded protein: CASSPWGESAEGYTF.

This clonotype was seen more than once but under ten times. The rearrangement joins TRBV6-1 to TRBJ2-7; possible D gene TRBD1, 5 bases. The CDR3 consists of 15 residues. The V end was cut by 2 bases, the J end by 3 bases, with 14 bases between. CDR1 is MNHNS and CDR2 is SASEGT in the germline V gene. CDR3 in amino acids: CASSERGTSYYEQYF. DNA of the CDR3: TGTGCCAGCAGTGAAAGGGGTACGAGCTACTACGAGCAGTACTTC.

In its sample, this clonotype was seen a few times. CDR3 DNA sequence: TGTGCCAGCAGCTTTGTTGGGGGCTCCTACAATGAGCAGTTCTTC. This translates into CASSFVGGSYNEQFF. V is TRBV7-2 and J is TRBJ2-1; D may be TRBD1 or TRBD2 (5 bases each). Germline CDR1 SGHTA, CDR2 FQGNSA. V lost 3 bases to trimming and J lost 0 bases, with 9 bases between them. The CDR3 is 15 amino acids.

J is TRBJ2-1 and V is TRBV7-9; no definite D call. V was clipped by 2 bases and J by 4 bases, with 12 bases between them. The germline CDR1 and CDR2 sequences are SEHNR and FQNEAQ (reference sequence). CDR3 length: 15 amino acids. The CDR3: CASSLSLKLYNEQFF. CDR3 DNA sequence: TGTGCCAGCAGCTTATCTTTAAAACTATACAATGAGCAGTTCTTC.

This clonotype was found once. This chain uses TRBV28 with TRBJ2-1; 9 nucleotides agree with TRBD2. Germline V gene sequence: CDR1 MDHEN, CDR2 SYDVKM. CDR3 length equals 15 residues. With 5 bases clipped from V and 8 bases from J, the junction kept 10 bases outside the gene matches. CDR3 sequence (DNA): TGTGCCAGCAGTCCTTTCGAGGTAGCGGGAGATGAGCAGTTCTTC. Protein product: CASSPFEVAGDEQFF.

There are a few counts of this clonotype. The rearrangement joins TRBV5-1 to TRBJ2-2, with 9 nucleotides matching TRBD1. Germline assignment: CDR1 SGHRS and CDR2 YFSETQ. The CDR3 runs 15 residues. After removal of 5 bases from V and 5 bases from J, the junction contained 7 bases not matched to a gene. CDR3 in DNA: TGCGCCAGCAGTCCGGACAGGGGATGGACCGGGGAGCTGTTTTTT. Translated: CASSPDRGWTGELFF.